This passage covers 3 T cell receptor beta chains from one sample sequenced in a study of T cells in localized non-small cell lung cancer (TCRdb year 2020). Library preparation used the immunoSEQ multiplex PCR assay. Sourced from immuneACCESS, this table was stored by TCRdb with only in-frame sequences that have V and J called. A share of the clones is absent; for the studies checked, an unresolved V gene accounts for under half, and the remainder has no known explanation. Across this sample there are about 32,000 clones, with around 90% seen only once. The top ten constitute roughly 4% of the sample. The source material was peripheral blood mononuclear cells, sampled before any cancer treatment. Receptors were obtained from a woman aged 35-75 years with stage III lung adenocarcinoma.

V is TRBV6-6 and J is TRBJ1-1; perhaps TRBD1 as D (5 bases). The CDR3 spans 14 residues. The germline V gene encodes CDR1 MNHNY and CDR2 SVGAGI (reference sequence). The germline V and J ends were trimmed by 5 bases and 4 bases, with 14 bases remaining between them. The DNA of the CDR3 is TGTGCCAGCAGTCCCACGGGGCGGGGCACTGAAGCTTTCTTT. It yields the protein CASSPTGRGTEAFF.

This sequence joins TRBV28 and TRBJ1-5; possibly TRBD1 for D (5 bases). In germline, CDR1 is MDHEN, CDR2 SYDVKM. V was clipped by 8 bases and J by 0 bases, with 26 bases between them. CDR3 size: 19 residues. CDR3 residues: CASHKWGKAGRNSNQPQHF. Written as DNA, the CDR3 is TGTGCCAGCCATAAGTGGGGGAAGGCAGGCCGAAATAGCAATCAGCCCCAGCATTTT.

This rearrangement joins TRBV6-6 to TRBJ1-1, with D possibly being TRBD1 (5 bases). Germline V CDR1 and CDR2: MNHNY, SVGAGI (reference sequence). V lost 2 bases and J lost 4, with 17 bases in between. CDR3 length: 16 residues. The CDR3 loop reads CASSYPREGLGTEAFF. The DNA for the CDR3 is TGTGCCAGCAGTTACCCCAGGGAGGGGTTGGGCACTGAAGCTTTCTTT.